The 31 T cell receptor beta chains in this list originate from one sample, sequenced in a study of blood T cell repertoires in COVID-19. Profiled with immunoSEQ multiplex PCR; TCRdb holds only in-frame clones, not every one. The profile shows roughly 180,000 clones, 94% of them singletons. Material: peripheral blood. All receptors derive from a man aged 25 to 40 with COVID-19, enrolled during active disease.

The V and J genes are TRBV9 and TRBJ2-2; 10 bases match TRBD2. This CDR3 comprises 16 residues. CDR1 is SGDLS and CDR2 is YYNGEE in the germline V gene. After removal of 0 bases from V and 6 bases from J, the junction contained 5 bases not matched to a gene. CDR3 region: CASSVVSSGGPGELFF. The CDR3 coding sequence is TGTGCCAGCAGCGTAGTTTCTAGCGGGGGCCCCGGGGAGCTGTTTTTT. Looking up the rest from reference TRBV9 and TRBJ2-2 gives the full variable domain: DSGVTQTPKHLITATGQRVTLRCSPRSGDLSVYWYQQSLDQGLQFLIQYYNGEERAKGNILERFSAQQFPDLHSELNLSSLELGDSALYFCASSVVSSGGPGELFFGEGSRLTVL.

The chain combines TRBV19 with TRBJ1-6; D might be TRBD1 (5 bases). In germline, CDR1 is LNHDA, CDR2 SQIVND (reference sequence). This CDR3 has 14 residues. The V end lost 5 bases, the J end lost 8 bases, and 13 bases lay between the germline ends. CDR3 in amino acids: CASSPRRADSPLHF. Written as DNA, the CDR3 is TGTGCCAGTAGTCCCCGCAGGGCCGATTCACCCCTCCACTTT.

This chain connects TRBV18 to TRBJ1-1; perhaps TRBD1 as D (5 bases). Germline V gene sequence: CDR1 KGHSH, CDR2 LQKENI. This CDR3 is 16 amino acids long. Between the trimmed V and J ends, which lost 4 bases and 2 bases, there was a span of 17 bases. The CDR3 DNA sequence: TGTGCCAGCTCACTAACACCTGGAGGGGCAAACACTGAAGCTTTCTTT. This translates into CASSLTPGGANTEAFF.

CDR3 sequence reads: CASSPRDGLNEQFF. As DNA, the CDR3 is TGTGCCAGCAGCCCGCGGGACGGACTCAATGAGCAGTTCTTC. The chain has TRBV5-4 and TRBJ2-1; possibly TRBD2 for D (6 bases). Trimming shortened V by 4 bases and J by 6 bases, and 14 bases separated the two germline ends. Looked up from germline, CDR1 is SGHNT and CDR2 is YYREEE (reference sequence). This CDR3 is built from 14 residues.

CDR3: CASSPSQGARTEAFF. For the CDR3, the DNA is TGTGCCAGCAGTCCGAGCCAGGGGGCGAGGACTGAAGCTTTCTTT. The gene calls are TRBV6-5 and TRBJ1-1, with 8 bases matching TRBD1. With 5 bases clipped from V and 5 bases from J, the junction kept 10 bases outside the gene matches. Looked up from germline, CDR1 is MNHEY and CDR2 is SVGAGI. The CDR3 contains 15 residues.

This sequence joins TRBV4-1 and TRBJ1-1; 9 bases match TRBD1. Germline V CDR1 and CDR2: MGHRA, YSYEKL. J was trimmed by 6 bases and V by 2 bases; bases with no gene match: 10. This CDR3 comprises 16 residues. The CDR3 nucleotides are TGCGCCAGCAGCCAATCGAGAACAGGGGGCAGGGCTGAAGCTTTCTTT. It translates to CASSQSRTGGRAEAFF.

The chain uses TRBV27 and TRBJ2-6, with a tentative D call TRBD1 (5 bases). Trimming took 5 bases from V and 4 from J, leaving 12 bases between them. The germline gives CDR1 MNHEY, CDR2 SMNVEV (reference sequence). The CDR3 has 15 amino acids. DNA for the CDR3: TGTGCCAGCAGTCCCCAGGGTACCGGGGCCAACGTCCTGACTTTC. Amino acid sequence: CASSPQGTGANVLTF.

This chain connects TRBV29-1 to TRBJ2-5; perhaps TRBD2 as D (6 bases). V shed 4 bases and J shed 5 bases, with 14 bases lying between them. The CDR3 contains 13 residues. CDR1 SQVTM and CDR2 ANQGSEA come from the germline V gene. The CDR3 here is CSVGLLATETQYF. CDR3 in DNA: TGCAGCGTTGGATTACTAGCAACGGAGACCCAGTACTTC.

This sequence joins TRBV25-1 and TRBJ1-6, with 9 positions matching TRBD1. After removal of 3 bases from V and 1 base from J, the junction contained 4 bases not matched to a gene. This CDR3 is 17 amino acids long. Germline-derived CDR1 and CDR2 are MGHDK and SYGVNS. The CDR3 loop is CASSDPGQGSYNSPLHF. CDR3 nucleotide sequence: TGTGCCAGCAGTGACCCCGGACAGGGGTCCTATAATTCACCCCTCCACTTT.

The V and J genes are TRBV7-2 and TRBJ1-6, with D maybe TRBD1 (5 bases). In germline, CDR1 is SGHTA, CDR2 FQGNSA. Trimming took 5 bases from V and 7 from J, leaving 15 bases between them. This CDR3 spans 15 amino acids. This CDR3 reads CASSPRQLHNSPLHF. The CDR3 region has the DNA TGTGCCAGCAGCCCCCGACAGCTCCACAATTCACCCCTCCACTTT.

The gene calls are TRBV20-1 and TRBJ2-5; 10 bases agree with TRBD2. V shed 3 bases and J 9 bases; nucleotides not matched to a gene: 10. The germline V gene has CDR1 DFQATT and CDR2 SNEGSKA (reference sequence). The CDR3 has 14 amino acids. CDR3 nucleotides: TGCAGTGCTAGTTTCCCGGGACTAGCGTTATCCCAGTACTTC. Residues: CSASFPGLALSQYF.

The V and J genes are TRBV14 and TRBJ1-3; D is uncertain. Germline V gives CDR1 SGHDN, CDR2 FVKESK. V gave up 4 bases and J gave up 1 base, with 8 bases separating them. The CDR3 spans 14 residues. The chain's CDR3 is CASSRFSSGNTIYF. The CDR3 nucleotides read TGTGCCAGCAGCCGATTTAGTTCTGGAAACACCATATATTTT.

J is TRBJ2-3 and V is TRBV7-7, with TRBD2 matching over 9 bases. With V trimmed by 1 base and J by 6 bases, 8 bases remained unmatched. Per the germline V gene, CDR1 is SSHAT and CDR2 is FNYEAQ (reference sequence). This CDR3 contains 16 residues. The CDR3 region is CASSLVAGGPWDTQYF. CDR3 DNA sequence: TGTGCCAGCAGCTTAGTTGCGGGGGGGCCATGGGATACGCAGTATTTT.

The rearrangement uses TRBV18 and TRBJ1-2; 11 nucleotides match TRBD1. CDR1 and CDR2 from the germline V gene are KGHSH and LQKENI. Trimming took 3 bases from V and 3 from J; bases not matched to a gene: 6. The CDR3 contains 16 residues. CDR3 DNA sequence: TGTGCCAGCTCACCCGGGACAGGGGGATTGGACTATGGCTACACCTTC. It yields the protein CASSPGTGGLDYGYTF. Using reference TRBV18 and TRBJ1-2 for the parts outside the CDR3, the full variable domain is NAGVMQNPRHLVRRRGQEARLRCSPMKGHSHVYWYRQLPEEGLKFMVYLQKENIIDESGMPKERFSAEFPKEGPSILRIQQVVRGDSAAYFCASSPGTGGLDYGYTFGSGTRLTVV.

This clone was recorded only once. V is TRBV7-9 and J is TRBJ2-1; TRBD2 matches at 9 bases. The CDR3 runs 15 residues. Unmatched junction bases numbered 8, after V lost 1 base and J lost 10 bases. CDR1 SEHNR and CDR2 FQNEAQ come from the germline V gene (reference sequence). The CDR3 nucleotides read TGTGCCAGCAGCTTAGGCCCCGGGACTAGCTGGGAGCAGTTCTTC. This encodes CASSLGPGTSWEQFF.

This chain joins TRBV29-1 and TRBJ2-7; TRBD1 aligns across 8 bases. Trimming removed 6 bases from V and 3 bases from J; junction bases left unmatched: 7. CDR3 length equals 13 residues. CDR1 SQVTM and CDR2 ANQGSEA come from the germline V gene. CDR3 nucleotide sequence: TGCAGCGTCTCTAGACAGGGGTTCTACGAGCAGTACTTC. Amino acid sequence: CSVSRQGFYEQYF.

This chain links TRBV30 with TRBJ1-5, with D uncertain. The V end was cut by 0 bases, the J end by 0 bases, with 3 bases between. CDR1 and CDR2 (germline): GTSNPN, SVGIG (reference sequence). The CDR3 runs to 13 residues. The CDR3: CAWSVRSNQPQHF. In DNA form, the CDR3 reads TGTGCCTGGAGTGTCCGTAGCAATCAGCCCCAGCATTTT.

This chain uses TRBV9 with TRBJ1-3; 7 bases are a match to TRBD1. V gave up 3 bases and J gave up 0 bases; unmatched junction bases: 0. Germline loops: CDR1 SGDLS, CDR2 YYNGEE. The CDR3 covers 14 residues. CDR3 residues: CASSGDSSGNTIYF. The CDR3 nucleotides are TGTGCCAGCAGCGGGGACAGCTCTGGAAACACCATATATTTT.

The V gene is TRBV3-1 (or the pseudogene TRBV3-2), the J gene TRBJ1-5; possibly TRBD1 for D (5 bases). The CDR3 runs 16 residues. Germline V lookup: CDR1 LGHDT, CDR2 YNNKEL (reference sequence). Trimming took 4 bases from V and 2 from J, leaving 15 bases between them. CDR3: CASSPTGGIGNQPQHF. The CDR3 DNA reads TGTGCCAGCAGCCCCACCGGGGGAATTGGCAATCAGCCCCAGCATTTT.

V gene TRBV5-5 combines with J gene TRBJ2-7; TRBD1 might be the D (6 bases). V lost 0 bases to trimming and J lost 3 bases, with 10 bases between them. CDR3 length equals 14 residues. In germline, CDR1 is SGHKS, CDR2 YYEKEE (reference sequence). As DNA, the CDR3 is TGTGCCAGCAGCTTGGCAGGGGTCGGCTACGAGCAGTACTTC. Encoded protein: CASSLAGVGYEQYF. Together with reference TRBV5-5 and TRBJ2-7, the CDR3 gives the full variable domain: DAGVTQSPTHLIKTRGQQVTLRCSPISGHKSVSWYQQVLGQGPQFIFQYYEKEERGRGNFPDRFSARQFPNYSSELNVNALLLGDSALYLCASSLAGVGYEQYFGPGTRLTVT.

The gene calls are TRBV27 and TRBJ1-1, with TRBD1 as a possible D gene (5 bases). CDR1 MNHEY and CDR2 SMNVEV come from the germline V gene (reference sequence). This CDR3 is 15 amino acids long. The germline V and J ends were trimmed by 4 bases and 0 bases, with 12 bases remaining between them. The DNA for the CDR3 is TGTGCCAGCAGTTCAAGACAGAGAATGAACACTGAAGCTTTCTTT. Translation gives CASSSRQRMNTEAFF.

The chain combines TRBV19 with TRBJ1-1; D perhaps matches TRBD1 (6 bases). The CDR3 spans 14 residues. Between the trimmed V and J ends, which lost 2 bases and 2 bases, there was a span of 9 bases. The germline V gene encodes CDR1 LNHDA and CDR2 SQIVND (reference sequence). The CDR3 loop is CASSITGQNTEAFF. The DNA of the CDR3 is TGTGCCAGTAGTATAACGGGACAAAACACTGAAGCTTTCTTT.

This sequence joins TRBV7-9 and TRBJ2-5; a weak D match, TRBD2 (5 bases). The V end was cut by 3 bases, the J end by 1 base, with 9 bases between. The CDR3 runs 14 residues. The V gene's germline CDR1 is SEHNR and CDR2 FQNEAQ (reference sequence). The chain's CDR3 is CASSFSEPQETQYF. CDR3 coding DNA: TGTGCCAGCAGCTTTAGCGAACCCCAAGAGACCCAGTACTTC.

The chain employs TRBV2 and TRBJ2-7; D perhaps matches TRBD1 (6 bases). Germline CDR1 is SNHLY and CDR2 is FYNNEI. Trimming left V 8 bases short and J 2 bases short, with 13 bases between. The CDR3 covers 13 residues. The CDR3 loop is CASYQGQAYEQYF. As DNA, the CDR3 is TGTGCCAGCTACCAGGGGCAGGCCTACGAGCAGTACTTC.

This clone was found once. V and J are TRBV9 and TRBJ2-7; perhaps TRBD2 as D (6 bases). The CDR3 totals 16 residues. Trimming took off 4 bases at V and 2 bases at J, with 19 bases between the two ends. Germline assignment: CDR1 SGDLS and CDR2 YYNGEE. Here the CDR3 DNA reads TGTGCCAGCAGCATTGGGAGTAGCGGAACCGCCTACGAGCAGTACTTC. Its protein product is CASSIGSSGTAYEQYF.

The J gene is TRBJ1-2, the V gene TRBV28; D might be TRBD1 (5 bases). The CDR3 sequence is 11 residues long. V was shortened by 8 bases and J by 4 bases, with 8 bases between the two germline ends. Germline V gene data show CDR1 as MDHEN and CDR2 as SYDVKM. The DNA for the CDR3 is TGTGCCAGCGGGGGGTTCTATGGCTACACCTTC. Translation: CASGGFYGYTF.

The V and J genes are TRBV29-1 and TRBJ1-1, with 8 bases identical to TRBD1. Germline V gene data show CDR1 as SQVTM and CDR2 as ANQGSEA. CDR3 length equals 13 residues. The J segment lost 5 bases and the V segment lost 7 bases, leaving 9 bases of the junction unmatched. The CDR3 protein is CSDSGGASTEAFF. The DNA for the CDR3 is TGCAGCGACTCAGGGGGCGCATCGACTGAAGCTTTCTTT.

With respect to this clone: Other DNA sequences from this sample encode an identical CDR3 as well. The rearrangement uses TRBV27 and TRBJ1-2, with 8 bases fitting TRBD1. CDR1 is MNHEY, CDR2 SMNVEV, per germline (reference sequence). This CDR3 is 12 amino acids long. V gave up 5 bases and J gave up 7 bases; unmatched junction bases: 3. The CDR3 here is CASSTTGGGYTF. As DNA, the CDR3 is TGTGCCAGCAGTACCACAGGGGGTGGCTACACCTTC.

This chain connects TRBV3-1 (or the pseudogene TRBV3-2) to TRBJ2-3; 12 bases are shared with TRBD1. CDR1 and CDR2 (germline): LGHDT, YNNKEL (reference sequence). The CDR3 is 17 residues long. Trimming took 4 bases from V and 4 from J; bases not matched to a gene: 9. The CDR3 bases are TGTGCCAGCAGCCCACGCCCGGGACAGGGGGCATCAGATACGCAGTATTTT. Encoded protein: CASSPRPGQGASDTQYF.

This chain's CDR3 is CASSLVTGVGTEAFF. In DNA form, the CDR3 reads TGTGCCAGCAGCTTAGTCACAGGGGTGGGCACTGAAGCTTTCTTT. The rearrangement joins TRBV7-9 to TRBJ1-1; 7 nucleotides align to TRBD1. The V and J ends lost 1 base and 4 bases, in that order; junction bases with no gene match: 6. The CDR3 totals 15 residues. Germline V gene lookup returns CDR1 SEHNR and CDR2 FQNEAQ (reference sequence).

V gene TRBV29-1 combines with J gene TRBJ2-7; 10 bases are a match to TRBD2. Germline values: CDR1 SQVTM, CDR2 ANQGSEA. Trimming cost V 7 bases and J 6 bases; bases outside gene matches: 9. The CDR3 consists of 13 residues. DNA of the CDR3: TGCAGCGGCCAAACCTTAGCGGGGGGCGAGCAGTACTTC. Its protein product is CSGQTLAGGEQYF.